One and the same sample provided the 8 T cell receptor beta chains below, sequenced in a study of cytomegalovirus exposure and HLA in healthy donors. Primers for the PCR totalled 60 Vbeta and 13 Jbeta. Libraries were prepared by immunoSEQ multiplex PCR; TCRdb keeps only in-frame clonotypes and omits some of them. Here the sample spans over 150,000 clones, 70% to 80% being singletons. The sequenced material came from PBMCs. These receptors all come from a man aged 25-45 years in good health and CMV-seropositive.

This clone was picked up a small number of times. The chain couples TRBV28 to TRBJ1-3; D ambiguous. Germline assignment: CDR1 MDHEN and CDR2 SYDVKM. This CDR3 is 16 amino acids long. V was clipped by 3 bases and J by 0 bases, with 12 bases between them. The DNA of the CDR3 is TGTGCCAGCAGTTTTTATGGCGACAACTCTGGAAACACCATATATTTT. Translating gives CASSFYGDNSGNTIYF.

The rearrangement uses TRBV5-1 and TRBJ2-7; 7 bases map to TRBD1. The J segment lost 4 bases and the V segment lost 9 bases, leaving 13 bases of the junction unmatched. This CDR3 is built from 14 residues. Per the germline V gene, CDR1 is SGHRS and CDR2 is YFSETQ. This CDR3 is CATKTGTESYEQYF. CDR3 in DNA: TGCGCCACTAAGACCGGGACAGAGTCTTACGAGCAGTACTTC.

The CDR3, as DNA: TGTGCCAGCGGTCCCCGACACGTTGGGAGGAACACTGAAGCTTTCTTT. Translated: CASGPRHVGRNTEAFF. V and J are TRBV27 and TRBJ1-1; D not resolved. The germline V and J ends were trimmed by 8 bases and 1 base, with 20 bases remaining between them. Germline V gene data show CDR1 as MNHEY and CDR2 as SMNVEV (reference sequence). The CDR3 is made up of 16 amino acids.

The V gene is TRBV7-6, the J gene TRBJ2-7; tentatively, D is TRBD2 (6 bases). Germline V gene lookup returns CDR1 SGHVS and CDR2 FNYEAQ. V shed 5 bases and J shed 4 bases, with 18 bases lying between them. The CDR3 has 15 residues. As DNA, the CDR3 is TGTGCCAGCAGCCCGGTCGAGGGAGGAGGTTACGAGCAGTACTTC. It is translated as CASSPVEGGGYEQYF.

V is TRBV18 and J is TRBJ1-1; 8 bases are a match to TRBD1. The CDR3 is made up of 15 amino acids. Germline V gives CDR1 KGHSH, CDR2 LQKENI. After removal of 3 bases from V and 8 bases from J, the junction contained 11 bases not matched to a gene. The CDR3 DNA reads TGTGCCAGCTCACCCGGACAGGGCTATGGTGGGGAAGCTTTCTTT. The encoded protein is CASSPGQGYGGEAFF.

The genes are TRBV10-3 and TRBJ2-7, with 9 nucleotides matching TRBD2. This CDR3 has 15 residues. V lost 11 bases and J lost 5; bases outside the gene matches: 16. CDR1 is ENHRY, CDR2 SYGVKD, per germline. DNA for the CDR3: TGTGCCTCAACAGGAGCGGGAGGTAACAGGAACGAGCAGTACTTC. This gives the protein CASTGAGGNRNEQYF.

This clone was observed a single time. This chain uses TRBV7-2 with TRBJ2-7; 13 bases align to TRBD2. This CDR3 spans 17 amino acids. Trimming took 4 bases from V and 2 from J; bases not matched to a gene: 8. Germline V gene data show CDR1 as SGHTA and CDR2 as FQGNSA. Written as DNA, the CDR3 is TGTGCCAGCAGCTCGAGGACTAGCGGGAGTGGAGCCTACGAGCAGTACTTC. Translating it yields CASSSRTSGSGAYEQYF.

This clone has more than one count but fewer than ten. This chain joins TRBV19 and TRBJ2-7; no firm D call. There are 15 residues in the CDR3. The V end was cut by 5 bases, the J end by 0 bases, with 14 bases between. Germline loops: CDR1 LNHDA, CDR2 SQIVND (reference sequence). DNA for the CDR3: TGTGCCAGTAGTTGGGCAGCTACAAGCTCCTACGAGCAGTACTTC. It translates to CASSWAATSSYEQYF.